The 20 T cell receptor beta chains below come from one sample, sequenced in a study of T-cell reconstitution after alpha-beta-depleted transplantation in children. Preparation of the TCRbeta library used unique molecular identifiers. From the PCR reads, TCRdb called clonotypes with MiXCR, one entry per CDR3 protein. The sample records roughly 150,000 distinct CDR3 sequences, roughly 11% being singletons. Here the sequenced sample was PBMCs, taken before TCRalphabeta/CD19-depleted stem cell transplant. The receptors come from a boy aged 2 to 10 with acute myeloid leukemia, due to receive a stem cell transplant.

This clonotype was seen repeatedly, ten times or more. This chain uses TRBV2 with TRBJ2-7; 10 positions agree with TRBD2. V shed 6 bases, J shed 6 bases, and the junction held 11 bases outside the gene matches. From germline, CDR1 is SNHLY and CDR2 FYNNEI. The CDR3 totals 15 residues. The CDR3 here is CASSRSGGAKGEQYV. Written as DNA, the CDR3 is TGTGCCAGCAGCCGGAGCGGGGGGGCGAAGGGCGAGCAGTACGTC.

This sequence joins TRBV18 and TRBJ1-2; D perhaps matches TRBD1 (5 bases). The germline V gene has CDR1 KGHSH and CDR2 LQKENI. V lost 4 bases and J lost 5, with 20 bases in between. The CDR3 totals 16 residues. In nucleotides, the CDR3 is TGTGCCAGCTCACGGAGAACAGAAGGGACGAATTATGGCTACACCTTC. It codes for CASSRRTEGTNYGYTF.

In its sample, this clonotype was seen many times. The chain links TRBV7-9 to TRBJ2-1; the match to TRBD2 covers 10 bases. The CDR3 covers 16 residues. Germline CDR1 SEHNR, CDR2 FQNEAQ (reference sequence). After removal of 1 base from V and 4 bases from J, the junction contained 4 bases not matched to a gene. CDR3 sequence: CASSLGLAGPYNEQFF. In nucleotides, the CDR3 is TGTGCCAGCAGCTTAGGACTAGCGGGCCCGTACAATGAGCAGTTCTTC.

This clonotype was recorded many times. This chain connects TRBV20-1 to TRBJ2-1; TRBD2 might be the D (6 bases). Germline V lookup: CDR1 DFQATT, CDR2 SNEGSKA (reference sequence). This CDR3 has 11 residues. Trimming stripped 7 bases from V and 5 bases from J, with 9 bases between. Here the CDR3 reads CSVRGNNEQFF. For the CDR3, the DNA is TGCAGTGTACGGGGGAACAATGAGCAGTTCTTC.

This clonotype was seen many times. The V call is TRBV5-1, the J call TRBJ2-2; D gene ambiguous. The CDR3 contains 13 residues. The germline CDR1 and CDR2 sequences are SGHRS and YFSETQ. V lost 0 bases, J lost 3 bases, and 3 bases lay in between. The CDR3 region is CASSLGHTGELFF. The CDR3 DNA reads TGCGCCAGCAGCTTGGGACACACCGGGGAGCTGTTTTTT.

This clonotype was recorded at least ten times. The chain is built from TRBV4-1 and TRBJ2-3; 15 nucleotides match TRBD2. J lost 9 bases, V lost 4 bases, and 5 bases had no gene match. Germline CDR1 is MGHRA and CDR2 is YSYEKL. The length of the CDR3 is 15 residues. CDR3 nucleotide sequence: TGCGCCAGCAGCCCTGGGACTAGCGGGGGGCGGACGCAGTATTTT. It is translated as CASSPGTSGGRTQYF.

Notes on this clonotype: The junction departs from germline at one end; a sequencing error may be responsible. The chain has TRBV5-1 and TRBJ1-1; D is uncertain. The CDR3 loop spans 17 amino acids. Per germline, CDR1 SGHRS and CDR2 YFSETQ. The CDR3: CANSSMPSRPLNTEAFF. CDR3 DNA sequence: TGCGCCAACAGCTCGATGCCGTCACGGCCCCTGAACACTGAAGCTTTCTTT.

This clonotype has a handful of counts. The chain is built from TRBV20-1 and TRBJ1-1; 10 bases are a match to TRBD1. Germline loops: CDR1 DFQATT, CDR2 SNEGSKA (reference sequence). The CDR3 totals 12 residues. The DNA for the CDR3 is TGCAGAGTGGACAGGGGGGACACTGAAGCTTTCTTT. Translated: CRVDRGDTEAFF.

This clonotype was detected many times. This rearrangement joins TRBV2 to TRBJ2-7; D is unclear. Trimming removed 5 bases from V and 0 bases from J, with 8 bases in between. Looked up from germline, CDR1 is SNHLY and CDR2 is FYNNEI. The CDR3 spans 13 residues. In DNA, the CDR3 is TGTGCCAGCAGTATGAGTAGCTCCTACGAGCAGTACTTC. It yields the protein CASSMSSSYEQYF.

This clonotype was found many times. The rearrangement uses TRBV20-1 and TRBJ1-5, with D perhaps matching TRBD1 (5 bases). This CDR3 region has 12 residues. Trimming took 0 bases from V and 15 from J, leaving 15 bases between them. The germline CDR1 and CDR2 sequences are DFQATT and SNEGSKA (reference sequence). The CDR3 spells CSAREGTWGPHF. CDR3 DNA sequence: TGCAGTGCTAGAGAGGGTACCTGGGGCCCGCATTTT.

This clonotype has ten or more counts. The chain employs TRBV12-3 or TRBV12-4 and TRBJ1-1; maybe TRBD1 (5 bases). Trimming stripped 1 base from V and 9 bases from J, with 15 bases between. The CDR3 totals 14 residues. The CDR3 spells CASSLESGSTKAFF. The CDR3 DNA reads TGTGCCAGCAGTTTAGAGTCAGGGAGTACCAAAGCTTTCTTT.

This clonotype showed up many times. V gene TRBV24-1 combines with J gene TRBJ2-1; D is unresolved. Germline CDR1 reads KGHDR; CDR2 reads SFDVKD. This CDR3 is 13 amino acids long. The V end was cut by 3 bases, the J end by 7 bases, with 9 bases between. CDR3 loop: CATSDPNKNEQFF. CDR3 DNA: TGTGCCACCAGTGATCCGAACAAGAATGAGCAGTTCTTC.

The CDR3: CASSPRHRSYEQYF. The DNA for the CDR3 is TGTGCCAGCAGCCCCCGGCACCGATCCTACGAGCAGTACTTC. The chain recombines TRBV13 with TRBJ2-7; the D is unclear. V was clipped by 5 bases and J by 1 base, with 12 bases between them. This CDR3 region has 14 residues. From germline, CDR1 is PRHDT and CDR2 FYEKMQ (reference sequence).

Concerning this clonotype itself: At one of its ends the junction is not consistent with the germline gene, which may arise from a read error. The rearrangement links TRBV7-3 to TRBJ1-1; D ambiguous. The CDR3 is 13 amino acids. CDR1 and CDR2 (germline): SGHTA, FQGTGA. CDR3 protein: CASSAFGNTKAFF. In DNA, the CDR3 is TGTGCCAGCAGCGCCTTCGGGAACACTAAAGCTTTCTTT.

Many counts were recorded for this clonotype. The J gene is TRBJ1-2, the V gene TRBV6-5; 10 bases align to TRBD1. The CDR3 totals 14 residues. V trimming: 2 bases; J trimming: 3 bases; junction bases outside the gene matches: 0. Germline assignment: CDR1 MNHEY and CDR2 SVGAGI. CDR3 sequence reads: CASSYGQGDYGYTF. The CDR3 nucleotides are TGTGCCAGCAGTTACGGACAGGGGGACTATGGCTACACCTTC.

This clonotype came up many times. The V and J genes are TRBV18 and TRBJ1-4, with D perhaps matching TRBD1 (6 bases). Germline assignment: CDR1 KGHSH and CDR2 LQKENI. This CDR3 has 14 residues. Trimming stripped 6 bases from V and 2 bases from J, with 10 bases between. In nucleotides, the CDR3 is TGTGCCAGCTCGTTTACAGGGACTAATGAAAAACTGTTTTTT. This encodes CASSFTGTNEKLFF.

This clonotype was found many times. This rearrangement joins TRBV3-1 to TRBJ1-6, with D possibly TRBD1 on 5 matching bases. Germline V lookup: CDR1 LGHDT, CDR2 YNNKEL (reference sequence). The CDR3 is 15 residues long. V lost 0 bases and J 9 bases, leaving 12 bases between the germline ends. The CDR3 DNA sequence: TGTGCCAGCAGCCAAGACCGGGGCGGAGGTTCACCCCTCCACTTT. Translation: CASSQDRGGGSPLHF.

This clonotype was seen repeatedly, ten times or more. DNA of the CDR3: TGTGCCACCGGCCGGACAGGCGAAGAGACCCAGTACTTC. Translated: CATGRTGEETQYF. The J gene is TRBJ2-5, the V gene TRBV24-1; 7 bases align to TRBD1. The CDR3 has 13 residues. Per the germline V gene, CDR1 is KGHDR and CDR2 is SFDVKD. The V segment lost 9 bases and the J segment 3 bases; nucleotides outside the gene matches: 6.

This clonotype has at least ten counts. The chain employs TRBV19 and TRBJ2-2; 10 nucleotides line up with TRBD1. Trimming at V came to 5 bases and at J to 4 bases, leaving 7 bases not matched to a gene. The CDR3 loop spans 16 amino acids. Germline loops: CDR1 LNHDA, CDR2 SQIVND (reference sequence). The CDR3 DNA reads TGTGCCAGTAGTCCGTGGACAGGGGGTCGCACCGGGGAGCTGTTTTTT. As protein: CASSPWTGGRTGELFF.

This clonotype was counted ten times or more. V is TRBV27 and J is TRBJ1-6, with D possibly TRBD1 on 5 matching bases. The V gene's germline CDR1 is MNHEY and CDR2 SMNVEV (reference sequence). This CDR3 is built from 14 residues. V lost 6 bases and J lost 4, with 10 bases in between. This CDR3 is CASRWGWYNSPLHF. The CDR3 nucleotides read TGTGCCAGCAGGTGGGGGTGGTATAATTCACCCCTCCACTTT.